This T cell receptor beta chain was recovered during a study of control samples from healthy donors and cancer patients. Generated by immunoSEQ multiplex PCR, the TCRdb table keeps only in-frame clones and is missing some. This sample has tens of thousands of clones; 85% to 95% occur once, and the top ten carry nearly 2.5%. CDR3 length: 14 amino acids. Per the germline V gene, CDR1 is MRHNA and CDR2 is SNTAGT. V was pared by 5 bases and J by 6 bases, with 13 bases between. The gene calls are TRBV6-4 and TRBJ2-2; maybe TRBD1 (5 bases). This receptor was obtained from a man in his thirties or forties in good health. Material for sequencing was blood. The CDR3 spells CASSSLRGAGELFF. As DNA, the CDR3 is TGTGCCAGCAGTTCCTTAAGGGGTGCCGGGGAGCTGTTTTTT.